A single T cell receptor (beta chain) is shown here with its context. Which antigen it targets is not known. Base quality data are lacking; no much larger clone is found one base away. CDR1 and CDR2 are read off the germline V gene as SGHRS and YFSETQ. Inclusive of the bounding cysteine and phenylalanine, the CDR3 is 14 residues long. Left in the record is the CDR3 DNA by itself, 42 bases read in frame from the first base. Deletion took 2 bases off V and 5 bases off J, with a span of 10 bases between the germline ends. TCRbeta CDR3 regions were amplified from genomic DNA using the immunoSEQ Assay, a bias-controlled multiplex PCR. Processing in the source paper ran as follows. The number of nucleated cells in each sample was estimated by amplification of reference gene primers within the assay. To quantify the absolute abundance of each unique TCRbeta CDR3 rearrangement, sequence reads were collapsed and filtered. For each sample, productive Simpson clonality was calculated as the square root of Simpson's diversity index across productive rearrangements. The table was pulled from immuneACCESS by TCRdb, which kept in-frame rearrangements only. Such tables lose some clones; where checked, under half of the loss comes from unresolved V genes, and the rest has no known cause. V, J and clone size are those of that table, while D and trimming were read from the DNA. The table for this sample lists 65,000 to 100,000 clones; more than 80% of them were counted only once. Approximately 14% of the sample goes to the ten largest clones.

This sample was taken from a study of blood T cell repertoires in COVID-19 (dated by TCRdb to 2018 to 2021). With regard to the full study: The collaborator samples originated in the United States, Italy and Spain and spanned the acute and convalescent phases of COVID-19. The material from the prospective study consisted of cDNA or gDNA derived from T cells, B-cell-depleted T cells, or PBMCs. The dataset comprised deeply sampled blood TCRbeta repertoires from subjects exposed to, actively infected with, or recovered from COVID-19. A freely available public database, intended as a resource for researchers studying the immune response to SARS-CoV-2, is where the repertoires were released. Samples were obtained from the ongoing ImmuneRACE study (first 160 participants) and from 1,254 subjects provided by 6 global collaborators. The sample metadata nearly always contained a de-identified subject ID, COVID-19 status, age in years and sex. Where available, HLA class I and class II types were obtained from metadata supplied by the sample provider rather than from assay-based typing. What the authors observed across the whole study: The amount of clinical and demographic metadata varied by source and participant and was provided uncurated.

Collaborating institutions collected whole blood in K2EDTA tubes following their own protocols. For TCRbeta analysis, collaborators shipped samples in one of three forms: frozen whole blood, isolated PBMCs, or DNA extracted from either of those sample types. Input material: peripheral blood. This TCR came from a human donor in a cohort sampled during active COVID-19. This sequence uses TRBV5-1 and TRBJ1-4; no D gene can be assigned with confidence. Here the CDR3 is given as CASSFAGMNEKLFF. The DNA sequence is given as TGCGCCAGCAGCTTTGCGGGAATGAATGAAAAACTGTTTTTT.